The clone carrying this TCR beta chain was seen repeatedly, ten times or more. The entry originates in a study of T-cell reconstitution after alpha-beta-depleted transplantation in children. Preparation of the TCRbeta library involved a method that used unique molecular identifiers. TCRdb processed the PCR reads anew with MiXCR; each CDR3 protein has one entry. The repertoire has around 200,000 distinct CDR3 sequences, approximately 7% of them found once; the top ten carry approximately 3%. The CDR3 spans 16 residues. V shed 8 bases and J 3 bases; nucleotides not matched to a gene: 10. This TCR came from a human donor who donated a stem cell graft to a child with Wiskott-Aldrich syndrome. V gene TRBV12-3 or TRBV12-4 combines with J gene TRBJ2-2, with TRBD2 matching over 9 bases. This sample comprised PBMCs from the stem cell graft donor, obtained from the stem cell graft. CDR3 protein: CASVFLGGRDTGELFF. CDR3 nucleotides: TGTGCCAGCGTGTTTCTCGGCGGGAGGGACACCGGGGAGCTGTTTTTT.